The text below deals with one TCR beta chain. The antigen remains undetermined. Clones were sequenced by immunoSEQ multiplex PCR, and TCRdb holds only the in-frame ones, with some missing. The table includes around 2.5 million clones, over 85% detected once. The CDR3 runs to 18 residues. Trimming took 4 bases from V and 0 from J, leaving 17 bases between them. This record comes from a study of shared clonotypes between healthy human individuals. Notes on the study in general: Naive subsets typically showed greater estimated richness than memory subsets.

The sequenced material came from naive CD4+ T cells from PBMCs. Subset in this sample: CD45RA+ positively selected. The chain uses TRBV5-7 and TRBJ2-6; D remains ambiguous. TRBV5-7 is annotated as an ORF whose role is uncertain. The receptor was isolated from a man between 18 and 29 years old in good health. Some clones in this sample may be carry-over from other donors' samples. The CDR3 spells CASSPSGQADSGANVLTF. The CDR3 nucleotides are TGTGCCAGCAGCCCCTCCGGTCAGGCGGACTCTGGGGCCAACGTCCTGACTTTC.